This T cell receptor beta chain stems from a study of Tregs in tolerant kidney transplant recipients. Unstimulated regulatory T cells (CD4+CD25+CD127-), CD4+CD25- non-regulatory cells, CD4 and CD8 cells were FACS-sorted from thawed PBMCs. The CDR3 has 13 amino acids. Germline V gives CDR1 SGHRS, CDR2 YFSETQ. Trimming stripped 8 bases from V and 1 base from J, with 12 bases between. TCRdb's table, derived via immunoSEQ multiplex PCR, lists solely in-frame clones and lacks some. The table shows some 55,000 clones, with 70% to 90% occurring only once. This sequence joins TRBV5-1 and TRBJ2-5, with a possible D match to TRBD1 (6 bases). The specimen was Tregs from blood, collected before the transplant. The receptor was derived from a human donor who received a combined kidney and bone marrow transplant. CDR3 DNA sequence: TGCGCCAGTGTCGGACAGAGCCAAGAGACCCAGTACTTC. It encodes CASVGQSQETQYF.